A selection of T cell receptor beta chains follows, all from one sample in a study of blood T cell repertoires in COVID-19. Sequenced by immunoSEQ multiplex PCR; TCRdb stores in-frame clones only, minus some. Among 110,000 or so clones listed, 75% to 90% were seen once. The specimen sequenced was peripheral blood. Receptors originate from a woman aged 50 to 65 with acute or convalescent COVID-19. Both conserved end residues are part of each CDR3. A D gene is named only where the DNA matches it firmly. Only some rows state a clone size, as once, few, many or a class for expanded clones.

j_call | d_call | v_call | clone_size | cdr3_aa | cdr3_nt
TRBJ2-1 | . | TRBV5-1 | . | CASSAGGTVRTYNEQFF | TGCGCCAGCAGTGCCGGCGGGACAGTGAGGACCTACAATGAGCAGTTCTTC
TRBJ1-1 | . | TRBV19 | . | CASSYSRNTEAFF | TGTGCCAGTAGCTACAGTAGGAACACTGAAGCTTTCTTT
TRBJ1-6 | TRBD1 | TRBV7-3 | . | CASSLQGAGSPLHF | TGTGCCAGCAGCTTGCAGGGGGCAGGGTCACCCCTCCACTTT
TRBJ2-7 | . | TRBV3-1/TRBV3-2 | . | CASSHARVGGQYF | TGTGCCAGCAGCCACGCCAGGGTAGGTGGTCAGTACTTC
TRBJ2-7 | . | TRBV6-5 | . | CASSRNSYEQYF | TGTGCCAGCAGTCGCAACAGCTACGAGCAGTACTTC
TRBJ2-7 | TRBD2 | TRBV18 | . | CASSPPKRGGFSEQYF | TGTGCCAGCTCACCACCAAAGCGGGGGGGGTTTAGCGAGCAGTACTTC
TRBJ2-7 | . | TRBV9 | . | CASSVESWGGLYF | TGTGCCAGCAGCGTAGAGAGTTGGGGGGGCTTGTACTTC
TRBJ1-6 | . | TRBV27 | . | CASSLSGTSSSPLHF | TGTGCCAGCAGTTTATCCGGGACATCCTCTTCACCCCTCCACTTT
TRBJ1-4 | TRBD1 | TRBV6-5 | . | CASTRTGSEKLFF | TGTGCCAGCACCCGGACAGGGAGTGAAAAACTGTTTTTT
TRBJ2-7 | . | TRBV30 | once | CAWRQGLSSGQYF | TGTGCCTGGAGACAGGGTCTATCGTCGGGGCAGTACTTC
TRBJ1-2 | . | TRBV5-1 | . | CASSSLGGLEGYTF | TGCGCCAGCAGTTCACTGGGGGGGCTCGAGGGCTACACCTTC
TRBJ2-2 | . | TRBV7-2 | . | CASSPPPAGIAAGELFF | TGTGCCAGCAGCCCACCACCTGCGGGGATAGCGGCCGGGGAGCTGTTTTTT
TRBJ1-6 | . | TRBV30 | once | CAWSVGGGSPLHF | TGTGCCTGGAGTGTTGGGGGCGGCTCACCCCTCCACTTT
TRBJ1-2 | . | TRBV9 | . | CASSVGDTGRYGYTF | TGTGCCAGCAGCGTAGGGGACACAGGACGTTATGGCTACACCTTC
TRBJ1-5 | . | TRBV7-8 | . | CASSLGQAINQPQHF | TGTGCCAGCAGCTTAGGACAGGCCATCAATCAGCCCCAGCATTTT
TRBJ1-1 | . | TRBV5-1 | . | CASSWGLRDTNTEAFF | TGCGCCAGCAGCTGGGGGCTACGGGACACGAACACTGAAGCTTTCTTT
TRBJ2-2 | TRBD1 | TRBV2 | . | CASSLGQGAGELFF | TGTGCCAGCAGCTTGGGACAGGGGGCCGGGGAGCTGTTTTTT
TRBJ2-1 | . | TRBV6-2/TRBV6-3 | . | CASSQNPRGLGEQFF | TGTGCCAGCAGTCAAAACCCCAGGGGCTTAGGTGAGCAGTTCTTC
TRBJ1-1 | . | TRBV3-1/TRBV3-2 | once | CASSLGGGGGTEAFF | TGTGCCAGCAGCCTGGGAGGAGGCGGTGGGACTGAAGCTTTCTTT
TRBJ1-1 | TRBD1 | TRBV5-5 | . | CASSLAPTGGNTEAFF | TGTGCCAGCAGCTTGGCCCCGACAGGGGGTAACACTGAAGCTTTCTTT
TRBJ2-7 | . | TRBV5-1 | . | CASSPSREYEQYF | TGCGCCAGCAGCCCGTCGAGGGAGTACGAGCAGTACTTC
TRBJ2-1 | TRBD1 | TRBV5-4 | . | CASSTDRGRFNEQFF | TGTGCCAGCAGCACGGACAGGGGGCGCTTCAATGAGCAGTTCTTC
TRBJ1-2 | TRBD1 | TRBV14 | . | CASSQDLGGTGYGYTF | TGTGCCAGCAGCCAAGACCTGGGGGGGACAGGTTATGGCTACACCTTC
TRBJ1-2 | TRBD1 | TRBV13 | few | CASSLGTGRKLNYGYTF | TGTGCCAGCAGCCTTGGGACAGGGCGAAAGCTTAACTATGGCTACACCTTC
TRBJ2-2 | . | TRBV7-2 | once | CASSLQSGSGELFF | TGTGCCAGCAGCTTACAGTCAGGGTCCGGGGAGCTGTTTTTT
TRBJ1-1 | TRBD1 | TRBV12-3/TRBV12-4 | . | CASRSTGGTEAFF | TGTGCCAGCAGGTCTACAGGGGGCACTGAAGCTTTCTTT
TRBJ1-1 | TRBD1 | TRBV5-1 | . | CASSLQDRETEAFF | TGCGCCAGCAGCTTGCAAGACAGGGAAACTGAAGCTTTCTTT
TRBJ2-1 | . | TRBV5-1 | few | CASARSGSQFYNEQFF | TGCGCCAGCGCCCGGAGCGGGTCTCAATTCTACAATGAGCAGTTCTTC
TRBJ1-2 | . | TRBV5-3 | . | CARSLSPLTF | TGTGCCAGAAGCTTGTCCCCTTTAACCTTC
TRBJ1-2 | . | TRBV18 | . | CASSPDSNYGYTF | TGTGCCAGCTCACCGGACAGTAACTATGGCTACACCTTC